This T cell receptor beta chain was captured by sequencing in a study of graft-versus-host responses after intestinal transplantation. Study at large: Isolated intestinal, liver-intestinal, or multivisceral transplants were what recipients had. Study-level results: GvH clonotypes were identified within recipient marrow, with a subset emerging first in ileum or blood. Those patients showing graft-donor T cell macrochimerism displayed high graft-versus-host to host-versus-graft clonal ratios in allografts.

With regard to this clone: What it recognizes is unknown.

Using immunoSEQ multiplex PCR, the repertoire was profiled, and TCRdb retains in-frame clones only, with some absent. The sample holds tens of thousands of clones, approximately 96% seen once. V lost 5 bases to trimming and J lost 2 bases; unmatched junction nucleotides: 5. From germline, CDR1 is MNHEY and CDR2 SMNVEV (reference sequence). The CDR3 covers 14 residues. The rearrangement uses TRBV27 and TRBJ2-7, with 8 bases identical to TRBD1. The sequence was obtained from a human donor who received an intestinal transplant. The sample in question was unstimulated CD8+ T cells sorted from spleen or lymph node cells, obtained before intestinal transplant. The CDR3 loop is CASSPGTGPYEQYF. The CDR3 DNA reads TGTGCCAGCAGTCCTGGGACAGGACCCTACGAGCAGTACTTC.